This T cell receptor (beta chain) originates from a study of T-cell reconstitution after alpha-beta-depleted transplantation in children. Unique molecular identifiers were incorporated into the prepared TCRbeta library. Via MiXCR, TCRdb re-called the PCR reads, giving one row per CDR3 protein. The sample consists of about 830,000 distinct CDR3 sequences, roughly 15% of them appearing once. CDR1 is MNHEY and CDR2 is SVGAGI in the germline V gene. The CDR3 has 14 residues. V lost 2 bases and J lost 6, with 14 bases in between. This clonotype has a count of ten or more. Its matching antigen is unknown. Study-wide findings and caveats: Recipient T cells and thymic progenitors that survived gave rise to the high TCRbeta diversity observed at day 60 in some patients. As was reported, about two months after transplant, alpha-beta T cells came from several hundred expanded graft clones. After one year, T-cell counts and TCRbeta diversity mostly came from new T cells.

The chain uses TRBV6-5 and TRBJ2-7; D unclear. This material consisted of PBMCs, mostly from graft donor cells, taken 360 days after TCRalphabeta/CD19-depleted stem cell transplant. The receptor was derived from a male patient between 10 and 17 years old who had a stem cell transplant for acute lymphoblastic leukemia, so the T cells may come from the graft donor. This CDR3 reads CASSYQRAPFEQYF. The CDR3 DNA sequence: TGTGCCAGCAGTTACCAGAGAGCACCCTTCGAGCAGTACTTC.